This TCR beta chain appears in the sequencing data of a study of T cell repertoires in cytomegalovirus infection. This clonotype was detected a few times. No antigen is known for it. Trimming cost V 1 base and J 7 bases, with 13 bases left between them. Germline CDR1 is MGHRA and CDR2 is YSYEKL. The CDR3 extends over 14 amino acids. Each CDR3 protein is one row after TCRdb ran MiXCR on the reads. This sample has under 800,000 distinct CDR3 sequences; more than 20% occur once, and the top ten carry 6.5% to 10%. Overall study findings and caveats: Ex vivo, HLA-C-restricted CMV-specific TCR beta clonotypes prevailed over the rest of the response.

The V and J genes are TRBV4-1 and TRBJ1-1; D is undetermined. The material sequenced was CD8+ T cells from PBMCs. The TCR sequence derives from a human donor in good health (CMV status not recorded). Some clones in this sample may be carry-over from other donors' samples. DNA for the CDR3: TGCGCCAGCAGCCAAGCCTTGTGGGAGAATGAAGCTTTCTTT. Translated: CASSQALWENEAFF.